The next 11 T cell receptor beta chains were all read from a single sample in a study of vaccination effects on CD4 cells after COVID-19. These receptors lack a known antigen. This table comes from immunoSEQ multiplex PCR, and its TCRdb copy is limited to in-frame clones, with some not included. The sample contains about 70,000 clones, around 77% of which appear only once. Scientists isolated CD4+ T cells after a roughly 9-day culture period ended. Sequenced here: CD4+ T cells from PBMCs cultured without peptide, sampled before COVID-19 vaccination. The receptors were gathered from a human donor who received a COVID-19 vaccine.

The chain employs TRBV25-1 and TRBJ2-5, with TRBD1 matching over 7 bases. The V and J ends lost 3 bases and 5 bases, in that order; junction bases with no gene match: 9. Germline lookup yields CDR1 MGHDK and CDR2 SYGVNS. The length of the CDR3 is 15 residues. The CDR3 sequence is CASSEGRQGMETQYF. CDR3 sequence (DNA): TGTGCCAGCAGTGAGGGGAGACAGGGCATGGAGACCCAGTACTTC. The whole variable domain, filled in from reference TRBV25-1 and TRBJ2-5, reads EADIYQTPRYLVIGTGKKITLECSQTMGHDKMYWYQQDPGMELHLIHYSYGVNSTEKGDLSSESTVSRIRTEHFPLTLESARPSHTSQYLCASSEGRQGMETQYFGPGTRLLVL.

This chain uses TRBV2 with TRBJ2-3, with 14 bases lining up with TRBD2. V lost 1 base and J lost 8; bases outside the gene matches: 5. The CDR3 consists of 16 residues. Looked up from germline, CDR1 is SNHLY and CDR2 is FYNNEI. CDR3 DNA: TGTGCCAGCAGTGAAGGACTAGCGGGGGGGCGGGGTACGCAGTATTTT. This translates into CASSEGLAGGRGTQYF. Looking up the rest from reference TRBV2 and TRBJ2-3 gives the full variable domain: EPEVTQTPSHQVTQMGQEVILRCVPISNHLYFYWYRQILGQKVEFLVSFYNNEISEKSEIFDDQFSVERPDGSNFTLKIRSTKLEDSAMYFCASSEGLAGGRGTQYFGPGTRLTVL.

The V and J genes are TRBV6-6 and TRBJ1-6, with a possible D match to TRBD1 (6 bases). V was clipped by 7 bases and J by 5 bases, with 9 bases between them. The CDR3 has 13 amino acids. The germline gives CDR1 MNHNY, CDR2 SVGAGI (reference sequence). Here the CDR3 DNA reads TGTGCCAGCATTACAGGGAATAATTCACCCCTCCACTTT. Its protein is CASITGNNSPLHF.

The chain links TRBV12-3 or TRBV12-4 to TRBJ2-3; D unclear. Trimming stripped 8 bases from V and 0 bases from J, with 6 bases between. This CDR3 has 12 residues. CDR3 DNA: TGTGCCAGCGCCCGTAGCACAGATACGCAGTATTTT. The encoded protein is CASARSTDTQYF.

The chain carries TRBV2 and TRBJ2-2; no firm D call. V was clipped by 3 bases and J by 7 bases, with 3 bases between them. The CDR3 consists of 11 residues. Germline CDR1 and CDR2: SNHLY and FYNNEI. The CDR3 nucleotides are TGTGCCAGCAGTGAGCACGGGGAGCTGTTTTTT. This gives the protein CASSEHGELFF.

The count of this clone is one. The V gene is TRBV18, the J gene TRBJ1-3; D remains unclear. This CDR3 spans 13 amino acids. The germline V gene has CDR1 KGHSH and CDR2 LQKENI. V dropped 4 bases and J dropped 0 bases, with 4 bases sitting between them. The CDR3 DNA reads TGTGCCAGCTCACGGAGCTCTGGAAACACCATATATTTT. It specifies CASSRSSGNTIYF.

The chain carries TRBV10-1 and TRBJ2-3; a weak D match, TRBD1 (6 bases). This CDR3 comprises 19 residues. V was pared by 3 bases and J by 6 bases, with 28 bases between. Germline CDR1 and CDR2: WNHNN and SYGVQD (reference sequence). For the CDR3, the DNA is TGCGCCAGCAGTGATTCCGTGGGGGACAACGGTATAGTGAGGGATACGCAGTATTTT. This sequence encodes CASSDSVGDNGIVRDTQYF.

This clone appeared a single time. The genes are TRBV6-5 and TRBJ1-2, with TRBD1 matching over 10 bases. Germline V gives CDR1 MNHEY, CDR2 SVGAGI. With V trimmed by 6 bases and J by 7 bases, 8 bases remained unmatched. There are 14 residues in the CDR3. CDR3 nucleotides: TGTGCCAGCAGATTAGACAGGGGGCGAGGTGGCTACACCTTC. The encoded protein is CASRLDRGRGGYTF.

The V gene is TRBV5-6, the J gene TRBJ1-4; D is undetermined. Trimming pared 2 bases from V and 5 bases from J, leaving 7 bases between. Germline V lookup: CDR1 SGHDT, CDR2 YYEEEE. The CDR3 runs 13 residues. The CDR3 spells CASSFGWNEKLFF. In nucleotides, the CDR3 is TGTGCCAGCAGCTTCGGCTGGAATGAAAAACTGTTTTTT.

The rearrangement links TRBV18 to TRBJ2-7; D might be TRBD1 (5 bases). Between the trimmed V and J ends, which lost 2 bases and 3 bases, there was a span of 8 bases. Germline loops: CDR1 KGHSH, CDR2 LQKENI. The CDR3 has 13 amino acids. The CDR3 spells CASSPGAFYEQYV. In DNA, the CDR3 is TGTGCCAGCTCACCAGGGGCCTTCTACGAGCAGTACGTC.

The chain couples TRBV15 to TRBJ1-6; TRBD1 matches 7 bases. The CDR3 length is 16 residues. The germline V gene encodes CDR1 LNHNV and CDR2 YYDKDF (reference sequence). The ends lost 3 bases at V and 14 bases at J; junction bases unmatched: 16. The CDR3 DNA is TGTGCCACCAGCAGGGACAGGCTCGACCCCGTTATGGCCCTCCACTTT. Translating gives CATSRDRLDPVMALHF.